These 3 T cell receptor beta chains came from one sample sequenced in a study of cytomegalovirus exposure and HLA in healthy donors. PCR involved 60 Vbeta and 13 Jbeta primers. Repertoires were generated with immunoSEQ multiplex PCR, while TCRdb's copy carries only in-frame clones and drops some. Found here are about 140,000 clones, 70% to 75% of them singletons; the top ten hold 1.5% to 2%. Sequencing was carried out using PBMCs. These receptors came from a woman in her 30s in good health and CMV-seronegative.

This clone is a singleton in its sample. CDR3 bases: TGCGCCAGCAGCGCCGGGACAGACGACGAGCAGTACTTC. Its protein is CASSAGTDDEQYF. The gene calls are TRBV5-1 and TRBJ2-7, with 7 bases lining up with TRBD1. CDR3 length equals 13 residues. The V and J ends lost 4 bases and 5 bases, in that order; junction bases with no gene match: 6. CDR1 SGHRS and CDR2 YFSETQ come from the germline V gene. The whole variable domain, remainder taken from reference TRBV5-1 and TRBJ2-7, is KAGVTQTPRYLIKTRGQQVTLSCSPISGHRSVSWYQQTPGQGLQFLFEYFSETQRNKGNFPGRFSGRQFSNSRSEMNVSTLELGDSALYLCASSAGTDDEQYFGPGTRLTVT.

V gene TRBV4-1 combines with J gene TRBJ1-4; TRBD1 is a possible D gene (6 bases). Germline V gene lookup returns CDR1 MGHRA and CDR2 YSYEKL. There are 15 residues in the CDR3. The V end lost 3 bases, the J end lost 3 bases, and 11 bases lay between the germline ends. The CDR3 nucleotides read TGCGCCAGCAGCCACCTACAGGGAGCTAATGAAAAACTGTTTTTT. Its translation: CASSHLQGANEKLFF.

The chain is built from TRBV30 and TRBJ1-2, with D possibly being TRBD1 (6 bases). Germline V gene data show CDR1 as GTSNPN and CDR2 as SVGIG (reference sequence). Trimming shortened V by 0 bases and J by 8 bases, and 19 bases separated the two germline ends. The CDR3 is 15 amino acids. Here the CDR3 reads CAWSVLVGAGDGYTF. The CDR3 nucleotides are TGTGCCTGGAGTGTACTCGTTGGGGCAGGGGACGGCTACACCTTC.